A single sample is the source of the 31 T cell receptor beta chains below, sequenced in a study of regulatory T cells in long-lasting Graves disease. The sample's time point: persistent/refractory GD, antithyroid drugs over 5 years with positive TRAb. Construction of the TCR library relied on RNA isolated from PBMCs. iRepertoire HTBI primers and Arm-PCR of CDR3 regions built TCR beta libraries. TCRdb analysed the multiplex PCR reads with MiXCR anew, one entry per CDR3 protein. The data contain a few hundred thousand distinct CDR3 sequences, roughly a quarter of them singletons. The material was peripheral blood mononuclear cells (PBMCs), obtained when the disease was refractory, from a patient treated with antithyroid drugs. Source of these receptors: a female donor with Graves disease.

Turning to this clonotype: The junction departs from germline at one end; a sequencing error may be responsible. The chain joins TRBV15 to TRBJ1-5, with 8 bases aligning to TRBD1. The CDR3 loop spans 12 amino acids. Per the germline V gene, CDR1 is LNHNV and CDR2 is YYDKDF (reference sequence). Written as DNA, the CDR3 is TGTGCCACCAGTCCACCGACAGGGGATAAGAATTTT. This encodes CATSPPTGDKNF.

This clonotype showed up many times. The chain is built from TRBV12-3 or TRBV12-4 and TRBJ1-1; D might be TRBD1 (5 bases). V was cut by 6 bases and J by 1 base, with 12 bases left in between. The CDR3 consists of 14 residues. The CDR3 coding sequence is TGTGCCAGCAGGGTTGCGGGACCGAACACTGAAGCTTTCTTT. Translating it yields CASRVAGPNTEAFF.

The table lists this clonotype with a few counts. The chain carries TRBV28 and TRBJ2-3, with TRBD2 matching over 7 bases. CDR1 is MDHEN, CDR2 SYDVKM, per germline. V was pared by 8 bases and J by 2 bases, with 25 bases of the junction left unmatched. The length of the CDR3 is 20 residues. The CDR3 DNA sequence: TGTGCCAGCTCCCCGGCGGCGGGAGCGAAAACCATTTGGCCCACAGATACGCAGTATTTT. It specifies CASSPAAGAKTIWPTDTQYF.

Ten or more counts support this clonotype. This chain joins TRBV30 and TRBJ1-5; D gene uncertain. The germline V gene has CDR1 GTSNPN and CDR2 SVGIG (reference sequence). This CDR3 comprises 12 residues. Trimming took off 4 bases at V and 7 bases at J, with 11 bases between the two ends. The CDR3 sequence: CAWNPPGQPQHF. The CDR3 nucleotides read TGTGCCTGGAACCCGCCGGGGCAGCCCCAGCATTTT.

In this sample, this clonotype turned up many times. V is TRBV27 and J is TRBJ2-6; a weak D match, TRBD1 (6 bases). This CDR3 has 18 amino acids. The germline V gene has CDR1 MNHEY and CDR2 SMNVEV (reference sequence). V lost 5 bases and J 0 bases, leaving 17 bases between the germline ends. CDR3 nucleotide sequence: TGTGCCAGCAGTAAATGGACAGTGTTCAGCTCTGGGGCCAACGTCCTGACTTTC. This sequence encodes CASSKWTVFSSGANVLTF.

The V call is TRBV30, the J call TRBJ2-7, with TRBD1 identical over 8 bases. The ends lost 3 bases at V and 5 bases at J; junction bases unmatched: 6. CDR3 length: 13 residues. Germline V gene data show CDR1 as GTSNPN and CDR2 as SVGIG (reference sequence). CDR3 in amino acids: CAWRADRAHEQYF. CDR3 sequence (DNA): TGTGCCTGGAGAGCGGACAGGGCCCACGAGCAGTACTTC.

CDR3 loop: CASSPGGLPEAFF. CDR3 nucleotides: TGTGCCAGCAGCCCGGGGGGGCTTCCTGAAGCTTTCTTT. The chain joins TRBV5-6 to TRBJ1-1; weak D call: TRBD1 (6 bases). In germline, CDR1 is SGHDT, CDR2 YYEEEE. V dropped 4 bases and J dropped 6 bases, with 13 bases sitting between them. This CDR3 spans 13 amino acids. The full variable domain, completed using reference TRBV5-6 and TRBJ1-1, is DAGVTQSPTHLIKTRGQQVTLRCSPKSGHDTVSWYQQALGQGPQFIFQYYEEEERQRGNFPDRFSGHQFPNYSSELNVNALLLGDSALYLCASSPGGLPEAFFGQGTRLTVV.

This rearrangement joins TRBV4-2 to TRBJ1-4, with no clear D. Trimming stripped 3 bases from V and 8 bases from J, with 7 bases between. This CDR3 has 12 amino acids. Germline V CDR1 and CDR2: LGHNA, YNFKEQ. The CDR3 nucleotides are TGTGCCAGCAGCCAGCAACCGGAAAAACTGTTTTTT. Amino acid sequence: CASSQQPEKLFF.

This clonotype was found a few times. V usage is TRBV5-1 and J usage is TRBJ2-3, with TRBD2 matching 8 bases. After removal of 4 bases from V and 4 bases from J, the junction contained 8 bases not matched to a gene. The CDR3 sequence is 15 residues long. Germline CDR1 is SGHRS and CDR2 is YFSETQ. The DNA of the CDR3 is TGCGCCAGCAGCCGAAATAGCGGGAACGCAGATACGCAGTATTTT. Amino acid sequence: CASSRNSGNADTQYF.

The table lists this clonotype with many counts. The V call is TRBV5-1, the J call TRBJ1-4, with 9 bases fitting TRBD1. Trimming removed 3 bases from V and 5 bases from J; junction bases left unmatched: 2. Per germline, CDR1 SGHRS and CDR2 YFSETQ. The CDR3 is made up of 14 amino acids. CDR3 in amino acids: CASSSGQGNEKLFF. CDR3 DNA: TGCGCCAGCAGCTCGGGACAGGGAAATGAAAAACTGTTTTTT.

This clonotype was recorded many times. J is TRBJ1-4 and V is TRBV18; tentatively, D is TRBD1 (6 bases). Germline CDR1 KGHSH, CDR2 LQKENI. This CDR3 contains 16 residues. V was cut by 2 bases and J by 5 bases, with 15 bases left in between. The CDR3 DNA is TGTGCCAGCTCACCAGAATCAGGACAGCTAAATGAAAAACTGTTTTTT. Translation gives CASSPESGQLNEKLFF. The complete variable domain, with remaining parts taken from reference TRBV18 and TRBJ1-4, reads NAGVMQNPRHLVRRRGQEARLRCSPMKGHSHVYWYRQLPEEGLKFMVYLQKENIIDESGMPKERFSAEFPKEGPSILRIQQVVRGDSAAYFCASSPESGQLNEKLFFGSGTQLSVL.

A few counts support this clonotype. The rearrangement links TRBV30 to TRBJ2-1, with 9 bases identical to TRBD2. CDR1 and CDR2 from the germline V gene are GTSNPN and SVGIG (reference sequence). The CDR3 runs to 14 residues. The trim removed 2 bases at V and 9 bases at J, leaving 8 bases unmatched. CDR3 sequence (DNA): TGTGCCTGGAGTACGGCGGGAGGGCCTGGTGAGCAGTTCTTC. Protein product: CAWSTAGGPGEQFF.

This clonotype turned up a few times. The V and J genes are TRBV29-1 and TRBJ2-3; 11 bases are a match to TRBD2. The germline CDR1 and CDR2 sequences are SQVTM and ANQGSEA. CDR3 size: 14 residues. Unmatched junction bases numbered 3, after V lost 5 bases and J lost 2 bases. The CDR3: CSVHSGGVTDTQYF. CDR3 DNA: TGCAGCGTTCATAGCGGGGGGGTCACAGATACGCAGTATTTT.

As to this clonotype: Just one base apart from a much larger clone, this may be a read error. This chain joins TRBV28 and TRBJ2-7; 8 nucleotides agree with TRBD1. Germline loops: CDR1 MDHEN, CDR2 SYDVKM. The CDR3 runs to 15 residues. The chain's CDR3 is CASRKSGQASYGQYF. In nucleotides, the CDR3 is TGTGCCAGCAGAAAATCGGGACAGGCTTCCTACGGGCAGTACTTC.

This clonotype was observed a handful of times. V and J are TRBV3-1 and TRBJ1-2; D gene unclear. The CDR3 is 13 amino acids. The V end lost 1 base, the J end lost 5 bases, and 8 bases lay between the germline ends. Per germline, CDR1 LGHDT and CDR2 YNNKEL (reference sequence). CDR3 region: CASSQVRAYGYTF. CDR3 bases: TGTGCCAGCAGCCAAGTACGGGCGTATGGCTACACCTTC.

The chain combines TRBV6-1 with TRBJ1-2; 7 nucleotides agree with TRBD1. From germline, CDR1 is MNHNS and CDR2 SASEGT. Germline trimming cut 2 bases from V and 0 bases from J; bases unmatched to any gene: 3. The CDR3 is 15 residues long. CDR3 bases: TGTGCCAGCAGTGAAACAGGGGTCCCTAACTATGGCTACACCTTC. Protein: CASSETGVPNYGYTF.

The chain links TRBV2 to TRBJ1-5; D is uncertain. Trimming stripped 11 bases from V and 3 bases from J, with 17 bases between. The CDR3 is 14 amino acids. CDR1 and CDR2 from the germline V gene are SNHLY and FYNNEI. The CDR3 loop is CAGSKGSTNQPQHF. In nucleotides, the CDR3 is TGTGCCGGTTCGAAAGGGTCGACCAATCAGCCCCAGCATTTT.

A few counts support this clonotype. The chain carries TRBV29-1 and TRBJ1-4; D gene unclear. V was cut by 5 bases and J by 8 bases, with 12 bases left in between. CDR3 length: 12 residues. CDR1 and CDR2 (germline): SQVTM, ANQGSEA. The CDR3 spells CSVRAGGEKLFF. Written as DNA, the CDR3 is TGCAGCGTTAGGGCAGGCGGAGAAAAACTGTTTTTT.

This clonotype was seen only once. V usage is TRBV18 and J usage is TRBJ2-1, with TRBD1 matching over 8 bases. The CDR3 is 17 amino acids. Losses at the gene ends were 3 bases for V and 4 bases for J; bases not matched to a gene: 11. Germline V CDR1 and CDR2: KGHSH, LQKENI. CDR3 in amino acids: CASSPEFGRGLYNEQFF. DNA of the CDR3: TGTGCCAGCTCACCTGAATTCGGCAGGGGGCTATACAATGAGCAGTTCTTC.

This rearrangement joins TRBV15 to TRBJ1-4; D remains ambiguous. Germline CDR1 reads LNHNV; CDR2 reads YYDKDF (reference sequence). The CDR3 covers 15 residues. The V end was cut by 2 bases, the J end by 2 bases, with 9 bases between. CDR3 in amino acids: CATSRQQSTNEKLFF. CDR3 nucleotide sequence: TGTGCCACCAGCAGACAACAGAGTACTAATGAAAAACTGTTTTTT. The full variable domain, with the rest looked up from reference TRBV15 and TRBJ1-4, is DAMVIQNPRYQVTQFGKPVTLSCSQTLNHNVMYWYQQKSSQAPKLLFHYYDKDFNNEADTPDNFQSRRPNTSFCFLDIRSPGLGDTAMYLCATSRQQSTNEKLFFGSGTQLSVL.

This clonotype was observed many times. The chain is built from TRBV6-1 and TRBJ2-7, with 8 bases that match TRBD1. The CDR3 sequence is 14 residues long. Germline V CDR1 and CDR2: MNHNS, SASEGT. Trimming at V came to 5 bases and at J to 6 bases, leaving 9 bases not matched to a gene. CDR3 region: CASSPVTGEGEQYF. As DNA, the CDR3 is TGTGCCAGCAGTCCCGTGACAGGGGAAGGCGAGCAGTACTTC.

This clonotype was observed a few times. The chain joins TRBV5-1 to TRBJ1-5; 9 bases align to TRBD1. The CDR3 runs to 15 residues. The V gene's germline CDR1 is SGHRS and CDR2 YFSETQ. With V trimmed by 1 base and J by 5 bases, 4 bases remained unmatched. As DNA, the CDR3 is TGCGCCAGCAGCTTGACAGGGGGCATCGATCAGCCCCAGCATTTT. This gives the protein CASSLTGGIDQPQHF.

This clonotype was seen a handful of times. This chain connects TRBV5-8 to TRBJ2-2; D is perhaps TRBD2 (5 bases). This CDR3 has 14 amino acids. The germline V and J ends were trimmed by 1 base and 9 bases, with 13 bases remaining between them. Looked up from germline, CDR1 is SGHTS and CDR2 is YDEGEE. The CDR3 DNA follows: TGTGCCAGCAGCTTGACAACTAGGGTCCGGGAGCTGTTTTTT. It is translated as CASSLTTRVRELFF.

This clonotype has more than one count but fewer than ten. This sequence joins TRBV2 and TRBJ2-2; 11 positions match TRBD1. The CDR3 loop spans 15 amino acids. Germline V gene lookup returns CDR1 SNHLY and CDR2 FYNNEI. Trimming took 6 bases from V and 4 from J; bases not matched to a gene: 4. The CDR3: CASRPGQGGTGELFF. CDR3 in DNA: TGTGCCAGCAGACCGGGACAGGGGGGCACCGGGGAGCTGTTTTTT.

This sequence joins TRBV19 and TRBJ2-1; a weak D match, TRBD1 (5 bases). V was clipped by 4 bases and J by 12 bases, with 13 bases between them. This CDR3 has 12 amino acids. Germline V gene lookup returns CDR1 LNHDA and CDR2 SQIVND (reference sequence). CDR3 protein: CASSNRQGGQFF. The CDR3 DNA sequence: TGTGCCAGTAGTAACCGGCAGGGTGGGCAGTTCTTC.

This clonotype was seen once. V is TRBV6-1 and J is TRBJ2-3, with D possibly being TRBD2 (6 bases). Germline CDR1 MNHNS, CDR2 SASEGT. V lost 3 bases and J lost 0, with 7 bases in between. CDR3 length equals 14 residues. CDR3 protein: CASSDLASTDTQYF. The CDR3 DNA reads TGTGCCAGCAGTGACCTAGCGAGCACAGATACGCAGTATTTT.

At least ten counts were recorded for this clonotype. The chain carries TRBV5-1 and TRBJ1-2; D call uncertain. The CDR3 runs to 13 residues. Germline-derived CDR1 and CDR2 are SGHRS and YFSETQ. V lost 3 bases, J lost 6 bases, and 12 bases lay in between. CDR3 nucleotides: TGCGCCAGCAGCTCGCGGGTGCCGGATGGCTACACCTTC. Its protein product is CASSSRVPDGYTF.

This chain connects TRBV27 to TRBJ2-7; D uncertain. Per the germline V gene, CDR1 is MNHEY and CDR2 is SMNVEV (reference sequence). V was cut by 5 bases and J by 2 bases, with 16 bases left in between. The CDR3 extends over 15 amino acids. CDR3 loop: CASSARPRNPYEQYF. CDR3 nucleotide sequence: TGTGCCAGCAGTGCGAGACCCCGAAACCCCTACGAGCAGTACTTC.

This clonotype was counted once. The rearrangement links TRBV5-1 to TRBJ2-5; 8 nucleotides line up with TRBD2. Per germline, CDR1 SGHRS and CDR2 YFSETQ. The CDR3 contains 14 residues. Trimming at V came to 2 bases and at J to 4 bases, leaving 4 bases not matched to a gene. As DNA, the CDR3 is TGCGCCAGCAGCTTACGGGAGGGCGGAGAGACCCAGTACTTC. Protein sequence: CASSLREGGETQYF.

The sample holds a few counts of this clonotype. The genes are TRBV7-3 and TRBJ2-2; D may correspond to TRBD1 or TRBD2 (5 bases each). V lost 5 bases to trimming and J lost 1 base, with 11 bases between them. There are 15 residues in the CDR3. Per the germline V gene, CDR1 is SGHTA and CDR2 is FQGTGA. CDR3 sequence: CASSPGTRNTGELFF. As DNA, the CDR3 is TGTGCCAGCAGCCCAGGGACGAGGAACACCGGGGAGCTGTTTTTT.

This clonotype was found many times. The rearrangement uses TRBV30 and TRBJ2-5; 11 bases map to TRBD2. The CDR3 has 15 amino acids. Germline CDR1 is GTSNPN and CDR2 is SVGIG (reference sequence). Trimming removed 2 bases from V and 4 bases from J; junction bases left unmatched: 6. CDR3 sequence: CAWSLAGLAGETQYF. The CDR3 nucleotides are TGTGCCTGGAGTTTAGCAGGACTAGCGGGAGAGACCCAGTACTTC.